This T cell receptor (beta chain) was obtained from a study of T cell responses to AZD1222 COVID-19 vaccine. In the study overall: Second-dose groups at about 4 or about 12 weeks were pooled. General study findings and limits: Variant regions that are unmutated are reportedly the target of nearly half of spike-specific TCRs. Sampling captured repertoires only after the peak T cell response. Clonal diversity was possibly underestimated; the donors were predominantly white British and more often female.

V shed 4 bases, J shed 2 bases, and the junction held 4 bases outside the gene matches. Germline V gives CDR1 SGDLS, CDR2 YYNGEE. There are 14 residues in the CDR3. As concerns this clone: Its antigen is as yet unknown.

Produced via immunoSEQ multiplex PCR; TCRdb's table is partial and in-frame only. The sample carries roughly 91,000 clones, roughly 90% recorded once. The sequencing here drew on peripheral blood, taken on day 0 of AZD1222 vaccination. The chain links TRBV9 to TRBJ1-1; 8 nucleotides match TRBD1. This TCR was recovered from an adult in good health. CDR3 in amino acids: CASSQGQANTEAFF. Here the CDR3 DNA reads TGTGCCAGCAGCCAGGGACAGGCTAACACTGAAGCTTTCTTT.